Listed here is a single T cell receptor beta chain. Its antigen is not known. This sample was taken from a study of T cells in Graves' hyperthyroidism and ophthalmopathy. The study, taken as a whole, reports: Most thyroid clonotypes expanded above 0.001 were also detected in blood.

Graves' hyperthyroidism showing no ophthalmopathy progression within 18 months was considered stable. Those patients with uncontrolled infection, other autoimmune disease, pregnancy or lactation were excluded. CDR1 SNHLY and CDR2 FYNNEI come from the germline V gene. V was pared by 11 bases and J by 4 bases, with 32 bases of the junction left unmatched. CDR3 length equals 21 residues. Amplified TCR beta CDR3 regions came from RNA transcripts. In the first-round RT-PCR of the TCR CDR3, the HTBI primer set was used. TCRdb fed the multiplex PCR reads into MiXCR, producing one record per CDR3 protein. This table has 600,000 to 800,000 distinct CDR3 sequences, roughly a third appearing once.

The rearrangement uses TRBV2 and TRBJ2-5, with 9 bases aligning to TRBD1. The sequence came from a woman in her forties with Graves' hyperthyroidism. What was sequenced was blood. CDR3 sequence reads: CAVTGSEGAGGTGFWRETQYF. The DNA for the CDR3 is TGTGCCGTTACCGGGTCTGAGGGGGCCGGTGGGACAGGGTTCTGGCGAGAGACCCAGTACTTC.